The entry below describes one TCR beta chain. This specimen belongs to a study of OX40 agonist ivuxolimab in advanced cancers. Produced via immunoSEQ multiplex PCR; TCRdb's table is partial and in-frame only. Of more than 65,000 clones detected, around 84% appear once; the ten largest clones hold about 17%. No patient had autoimmune disease or received systemic immunosuppression. The specimen was CD4+ or CD8+ T cells sorted from blood, collected in a trial of the OX40 agonist ivuxolimab. The sequence was obtained from an adult with an advanced solid tumor such as melanoma, head and neck, liver or kidney cancer.

CDR3 nucleotide sequence: TGTGCCAGCAGCTTAAACGGGGCGGACACTGAAGCTTTCTTT. Its protein is CASSLNGADTEAFF. The chain couples TRBV7-9 to TRBJ1-1, with D perhaps matching TRBD1 (5 bases). V was cut by 2 bases and J by 3 bases, with 10 bases left in between. The CDR3 is made up of 14 amino acids. The V gene's germline CDR1 is SEHNR and CDR2 FQNEAQ (reference sequence).